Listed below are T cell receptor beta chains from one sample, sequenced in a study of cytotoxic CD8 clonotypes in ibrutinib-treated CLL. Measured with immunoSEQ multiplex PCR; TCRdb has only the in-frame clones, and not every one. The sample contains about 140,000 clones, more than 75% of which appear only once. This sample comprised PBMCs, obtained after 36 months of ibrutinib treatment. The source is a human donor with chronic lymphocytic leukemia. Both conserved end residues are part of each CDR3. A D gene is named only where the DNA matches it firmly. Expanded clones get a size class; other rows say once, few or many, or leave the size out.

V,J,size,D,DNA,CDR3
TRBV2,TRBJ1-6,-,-,TGTGCCAGCACTCCCGCAGACAGGACAGCCGGTTCACCCCTCCACTTT,CASTPADRTAGSPLHF
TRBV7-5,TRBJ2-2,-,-,TGTGCCAGAAGCACACCGAACACCGGGGAGCTGTTTTTT,CARSTPNTGELFF
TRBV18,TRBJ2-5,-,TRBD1,TGTGCCAGCTCACAGTTCGGACAGGGACAAGAGACCCAGTACTTC,CASSQFGQGQETQYF
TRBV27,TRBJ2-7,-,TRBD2,TGTGCCAGCAGGCCCGCGACTAGCGGGATTTACGAGCAGTACTTC,CASRPATSGIYEQYF
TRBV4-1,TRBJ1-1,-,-,TGCGCCAGCAGCCAAGAGTTGCTTGAAAACACTGAAGCTTTCTTT,CASSQELLENTEAFF
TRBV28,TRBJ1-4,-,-,TGTGCCAGCACCCGAATAGATGAAAAACTGTTTTTT,CASTRIDEKLFF
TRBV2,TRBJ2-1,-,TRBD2,TGTGCCAAAGCTCCGGGGGGGCCCCTCAATGAGCAGTTCTTC,CAKAPGGPLNEQFF
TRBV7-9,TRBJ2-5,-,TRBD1,TGTGCCAGCAGCAGAGACAGGGTACAAGAGACCCAGTACTTC,CASSRDRVQETQYF
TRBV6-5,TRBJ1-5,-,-,TGTGCCAGCAGTAATGACAGGCTTCAGCCCCAGCATTTT,CASSNDRLQPQHF
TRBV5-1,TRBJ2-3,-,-,TGCGCCAGCAGCTTGGGGGTCCGAGGGCCAGATACGCAGTATTTT,CASSLGVRGPDTQYF
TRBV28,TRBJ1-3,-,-,TGTGCCAGCAGTCCGGAGAGAAGAGCTGGAAACACCATATATTTT,CASSPERRAGNTIYF
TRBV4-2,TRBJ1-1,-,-,TGTGCCAGCAGCTTGGCAGGGATGAACACTGAAGCTTTCTTT,CASSLAGMNTEAFF
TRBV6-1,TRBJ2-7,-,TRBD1,TGTGCCAGCAAGAGACAGGGGCCCTTCTACGAGCAGTACTTC,CASKRQGPFYEQYF
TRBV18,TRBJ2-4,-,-,TGTGCCAGCTCACCACCGAACCCGGGCTCCTTCATGTACTTC,CASSPPNPGSFMYF
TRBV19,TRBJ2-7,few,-,TGTGCCAGTAGTATAGTAGCCGGATCCGAGCAGTACTTC,CASSIVAGSEQYF
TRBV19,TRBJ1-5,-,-,TGTGCCAGTAGTATTTATTCGGGAGGAGGCAATCAGCCCCAGCATTTT,CASSIYSGGGNQPQHF
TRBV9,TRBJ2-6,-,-,TGTGCCAGCAGCGTCTTCCGGGACCCTGGGGCCAACGTCCTGACTTTC,CASSVFRDPGANVLTF
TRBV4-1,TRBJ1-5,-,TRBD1,TGCGCCAGCAGCCAAGGGGACAGGGGTCGATTTCAGCCCCAGCATTTT,CASSQGDRGRFQPQHF
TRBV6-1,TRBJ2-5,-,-,TGTGCCAGCTTCTTGGGAGGAGGGCAAGAGACCCAGTACTTC,CASFLGGGQETQYF
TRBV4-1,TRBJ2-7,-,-,TGCGCCAGCAGCGGGACTGGCTTTGGAGGGGAGCAGTACTTC,CASSGTGFGGEQYF
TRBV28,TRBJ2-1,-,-,TGTGCCACCATGCTGGTGAATGAGCAGTTCTTC,CATMLVNEQFF
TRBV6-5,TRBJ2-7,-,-,TGTGCCAGCAGGCGAGGGGTTCCCGCGGTCTACGAGCAGTACTTC,CASRRGVPAVYEQYF
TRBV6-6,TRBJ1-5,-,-,TGTGCCAGCAGGGGGGTTAATCAGCCCCAGCATTTT,CASRGVNQPQHF
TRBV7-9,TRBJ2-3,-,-,TGTGCCAGCAGCTTAGCTAAAGTCGGCTTCACAGATACGCAGTATTTT,CASSLAKVGFTDTQYF
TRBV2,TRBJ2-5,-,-,TGTGCCAGCAGTGACCCACAGGCGCCTGAAGAGACCCAGTACTTC,CASSDPQAPEETQYF
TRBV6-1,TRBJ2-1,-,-,TGTGCCAGCAGTGTCCTTCCCGGGCAGATAAGCAATGAGCAGTTCTTC,CASSVLPGQISNEQFF
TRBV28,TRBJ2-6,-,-,TGTGCCAGCAGTTGGGCCAACGTCCTGACTTTC,CASSWANVLTF
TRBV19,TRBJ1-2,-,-,TGTGCCAGTAGGGGGACGGACTTGAACTTCTATGGCTACACCTTC,CASRGTDLNFYGYTF
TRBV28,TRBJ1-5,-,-,TGTGCCAGCAGAATACAGGGAGGTAGCAATCAGCCCCAGCATTTT,CASRIQGGSNQPQHF
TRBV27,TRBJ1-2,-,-,TGTGCCAGCAGAGATACAGGGATGCGGGGCTACACCTTC,CASRDTGMRGYTF
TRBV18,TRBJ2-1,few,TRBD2,TGTGCCAGCTCACCTGCCAGCGGGGGCTCCTACAATGAGCAGTTCTTC,CASSPASGGSYNEQFF
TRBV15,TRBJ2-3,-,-,TGTGCCACCAGCAGAGTGGCAGATACGCAGTATTTT,CATSRVADTQYF
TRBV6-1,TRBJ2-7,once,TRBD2,TGTGCCAGCACTGGCGGGAGGGCGCCCTACGAGCAGTACTTC,CASTGGRAPYEQYF
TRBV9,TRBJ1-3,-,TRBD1,TGTGCCAGCAGCGTGCAGGGGGCAGGGGGAAACACCATATATTTT,CASSVQGAGGNTIYF
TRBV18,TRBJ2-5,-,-,TGTGCCAGCTCACCACGGGCGGAGACCCAGTACTTC,CASSPRAETQYF
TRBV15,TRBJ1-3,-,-,TGTGCCACCAGGGACAGTCCCTACTCTGGAAACACCATATATTTT,CATRDSPYSGNTIYF
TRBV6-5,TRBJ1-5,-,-,TGTGCCAGCAGTTACAATAGCAATCAGCCCCAGCATTTT,CASSYNSNQPQHF
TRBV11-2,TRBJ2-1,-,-,TGTGCCAGCAGCTTAGCGAGTAGCGGAGCCTTTTACAATGAGCAGTTCTTC,CASSLASSGAFYNEQFF
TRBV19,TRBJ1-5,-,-,TGTGCCAGTAGTGCAGGACTGGTCACTAGCAATCAGCCCCAGCATTTT,CASSAGLVTSNQPQHF
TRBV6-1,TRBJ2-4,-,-,TGTGCCAGCAGACGGGATAACAAAAACATTCAGTACTTC,CASRRDNKNIQYF
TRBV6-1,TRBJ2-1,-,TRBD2,TGTGCCAGCAGTGAATCCATCGGGACTAGCGGGAGTGTCCTGTTCTTC,CASSESIGTSGSVLFF
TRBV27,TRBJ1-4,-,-,TGTGCCAGCAGTGTAATCCCCATGGCTAATGAAAAACTGTTTTTT,CASSVIPMANEKLFF
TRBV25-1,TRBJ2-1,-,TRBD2,TGTGCCAGCAGTGGCCGACTAGCGCGGAACTACAATGAGCAGTTCTTC,CASSGRLARNYNEQFF
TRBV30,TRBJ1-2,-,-,TGTGCCTGGGGTAACTATGGCTACACCTTC,CAWGNYGYTF
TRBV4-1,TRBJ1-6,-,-,TGCGCCAGCAGCCAAGTCCCGGGACGGAATTCACCCCTCCACTTT,CASSQVPGRNSPLHF
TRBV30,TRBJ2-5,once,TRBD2,TGTGCCTGGGAGGGAGGGAGTAGTGAGACCCAGTACTTC,CAWEGGSSETQYF
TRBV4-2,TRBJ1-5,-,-,TGTGCCAGCAGCGTTGCCAGGGTTAAAGAGCCCCAGCATTTT,CASSVARVKEPQHF
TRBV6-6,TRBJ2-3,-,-,TGTGCCAGCAGTCTCTCGTTCGGTAGCACAGATACGCAGTATTTT,CASSLSFGSTDTQYF
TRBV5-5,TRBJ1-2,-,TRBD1,TGTGCCAGCAGCCTAGGAGGGGGCGACTATGGCTACACCTTC,CASSLGGGDYGYTF
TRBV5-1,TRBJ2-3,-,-,TGCGCCAGCAGCTCGTACAGGGCCACAGATACGCAGTATTTT,CASSSYRATDTQYF